These 20 T cell receptor beta chains share one sample of origin, sequenced in a study of early T cells in non-severe SARS-CoV-2 infection. MiXCR was run by TCRdb on the 5' RACE reads, yielding one entry per CDR3 protein. The sample has roughly 81,000 distinct CDR3 sequences, 5.5% to 7.5% seen once; the top ten hold roughly 8%. The sample comprised whole blood. The receptors shown here come from an adult who was a healthcare worker with PCR-confirmed SARS-CoV-2 infection or an uninfected control (not recorded which).

This clonotype was found a few times. V usage is TRBV20-1 and J usage is TRBJ2-1, with no clear D. The germline V gene has CDR1 DFQATT and CDR2 SNEGSKA (reference sequence). The V end lost 3 bases, the J end lost 6 bases, and 6 bases lay between the germline ends. This CDR3 has 11 amino acids. This CDR3 reads CSASGSNEQFF. The CDR3 coding sequence is TGCAGTGCTAGTGGAAGCAATGAGCAGTTCTTC.

Only a few counts were recorded for this clonotype. V gene TRBV25-1 combines with J gene TRBJ2-7; a possible D gene is TRBD2 (6 bases). Germline V gene data show CDR1 as MGHDK and CDR2 as SYGVNS. Trimming took off 6 bases at V and 3 bases at J, with 21 bases between the two ends. The CDR3 consists of 16 residues. This CDR3 reads CASSTAGRQENYEQYF. CDR3 DNA: TGTGCCAGCAGCACCGCAGGGAGGCAGGAAAACTACGAGCAGTACTTC.

This clonotype was counted many times. The chain carries TRBV12-3 or TRBV12-4 and TRBJ2-1, with 9 bases lining up with TRBD2. The CDR3 runs to 16 residues. J gave up 0 bases and V 5 bases, and 5 bases lay outside the gene matches. Here the CDR3 DNA reads TGTGCCAGCAGTAAGACTAGCGGACACTCCTACAATGAGCAGTTCTTC. This encodes CASSKTSGHSYNEQFF.

This clonotype has only a few counts. The V and J genes are TRBV7-9 and TRBJ1-3, with 8 bases aligning to TRBD1. This CDR3 has 15 residues. Germline CDR1 SEHNR, CDR2 FQNEAQ (reference sequence). V lost 7 bases to trimming and J lost 2 bases; unmatched junction nucleotides: 7. The CDR3 loop is CASTPKTGAGNTIYF. Written as DNA, the CDR3 is TGTGCCAGCACCCCGAAGACAGGGGCTGGAAACACCATATATTTT.

This rearrangement joins TRBV25-1 to TRBJ2-5; D may be TRBD2 (6 bases). Trimming cost V 4 bases and J 5 bases, with 17 bases left between them. Per the germline V gene, CDR1 is MGHDK and CDR2 is SYGVNS. CDR3 length: 15 residues. This CDR3 reads CASSVGRDFGETQYF. The CDR3 nucleotides are TGTGCCAGCAGTGTCGGCCGGGACTTCGGGGAGACCCAGTACTTC.

This clonotype has ten or more counts. The chain joins TRBV29-1 to TRBJ1-1, with 8 bases matching TRBD1. The trim removed 3 bases at V and 4 bases at J, leaving 4 bases unmatched. This CDR3 contains 13 residues. Looked up from germline, CDR1 is SQVTM and CDR2 is ANQGSEA. CDR3 region: CSVDRGLVTEAFF. The CDR3, as DNA: TGCAGCGTTGACAGGGGGCTTGTCACTGAAGCTTTCTTT. Full variable domain (outside the CDR3, taken from reference TRBV29-1 and TRBJ1-1): SAVISQKPSRDICQRGTSLTIQCQVDSQVTMMFWYRQQPGQSLTLIATANQGSEATYESGFVIDKFPISRPNLTFSTLTVSNMSPEDSSIYLCSVDRGLVTEAFFGQGTRLTVV.

In this sample, this clonotype turned up many times. This chain joins TRBV6-6 and TRBJ2-7; the D is unclear. The CDR3 is made up of 16 amino acids. V was clipped by 2 bases and J by 4 bases, with 18 bases between them. Germline values: CDR1 MNHNY, CDR2 SVGAGI (reference sequence). The CDR3: CASSYASVAEGYEQYF. CDR3 in DNA: TGTGCCAGCAGTTACGCCAGCGTCGCCGAAGGTTACGAGCAGTACTTC.

This clonotype was counted ten times or more. This chain links TRBV29-1 with TRBJ2-5, with D unclear. V lost 5 bases, J lost 5 bases, and 9 bases lay in between. The CDR3 has 11 amino acids. CDR1 is SQVTM and CDR2 is ANQGSEA in the germline V gene. CDR3 residues: CSVLTGETQYF. CDR3 bases: TGCAGCGTTCTCACCGGGGAGACCCAGTACTTC.

There are many counts of this clonotype. The chain couples TRBV3-1 to TRBJ2-3; 8 positions agree with TRBD1. Germline-derived CDR1 and CDR2 are LGHDT and YNNKEL (reference sequence). The CDR3 is 16 residues long. V was clipped by 1 base and J by 4 bases; unmatched bases: 7. The CDR3 protein is CASSQVGGQGADTQYF. In DNA form, the CDR3 reads TGTGCCAGCAGCCAAGTTGGTGGACAGGGTGCAGATACGCAGTATTTT.

This clonotype was recorded at least ten times. CDR3 nucleotide sequence: TGCGCCAGCAGCCCAAGCGGACTAGCGGGAGGAGGAGAGACCCAGTACTTC. Amino acids: CASSPSGLAGGGETQYF. This rearrangement joins TRBV5-1 to TRBJ2-5, with 14 bases identical to TRBD2. The CDR3 is made up of 17 amino acids. V lost 4 bases, J lost 4 bases, and 9 bases stayed unmatched. Germline lookup yields CDR1 SGHRS and CDR2 YFSETQ.

The sample holds a few counts of this clonotype. The chain combines TRBV7-8 with TRBJ2-1; the match to TRBD2 covers 8 bases. The germline V gene encodes CDR1 SGHVS and CDR2 FQNEAQ. The CDR3 is made up of 14 amino acids. Trimming at V came to 5 bases and at J to 10 bases, leaving 10 bases not matched to a gene. The CDR3 is CASSPHGTRYEQFF. In DNA, the CDR3 is TGTGCCAGCAGCCCACACGGGACTAGGTACGAGCAGTTCTTC.

This clonotype has ten or more counts. This sequence joins TRBV9 and TRBJ2-7, with 7 bases identical to TRBD2. The CDR3 covers 14 residues. Germline CDR1 SGDLS, CDR2 YYNGEE. Unmatched junction bases numbered 5, after V lost 4 bases and J lost 1 base. CDR3 bases: TGTGCCAGCAGCCCCTCTAGCGGTTCCTACGAGCAGTACTTC. Translating it yields CASSPSSGSYEQYF.

This clonotype was seen repeatedly, ten times or more. J is TRBJ2-1 and V is TRBV2; a possible D gene is TRBD2 (6 bases). CDR3 length: 13 residues. The V and J ends lost 5 bases and 7 bases respectively, with 12 bases between them. Germline CDR1 reads SNHLY; CDR2 reads FYNNEI. The CDR3, as DNA: TGTGCCAGCAGTCGGACCAGCGGGAATGAGCAGTTCTTC. This codes for CASSRTSGNEQFF.

This clonotype was observed a few times. The rearrangement links TRBV3-1 to TRBJ1-3; TRBD1 matches at 7 bases. V gave up 4 bases and J gave up 0 bases; unmatched junction bases: 6. Germline-derived CDR1 and CDR2 are LGHDT and YNNKEL (reference sequence). The CDR3 runs to 16 residues. DNA for the CDR3: TGTGCCAGCAGCCCGTGGACAGGCATCTCTGGAAACACCATATATTTT. As protein: CASSPWTGISGNTIYF.

Only a few counts were recorded for this clonotype. The chain carries TRBV15 and TRBJ2-3; TRBD2 matches at 7 bases. Germline CDR1 LNHNV, CDR2 YYDKDF (reference sequence). J lost 3 bases, V lost 1 base, and 4 bases had no gene match. This CDR3 contains 15 residues. The CDR3 here is CATSRGEGRTDTQYF. DNA of the CDR3: TGTGCCACCAGCAGAGGGGAGGGGCGTACAGATACGCAGTATTTT. Combining the CDR3 with reference TRBV15 and TRBJ2-3 gives the whole variable domain DAMVIQNPRYQVTQFGKPVTLSCSQTLNHNVMYWYQQKSSQAPKLLFHYYDKDFNNEADTPDNFQSRRPNTSFCFLDIRSPGLGDTAMYLCATSRGEGRTDTQYFGPGTRLTVL.

This clonotype was seen more than once but under ten times. V is TRBV5-8 and J is TRBJ2-1; D might be TRBD2 (5 bases). This CDR3 is built from 14 residues. CDR1 is SGHTS and CDR2 is YDEGEE in the germline V gene. V was trimmed by 2 bases and J by 0 bases, leaving 6 bases between them. CDR3 DNA sequence: TGTGCCAGCAGCTTCGGACTCTCCTACAATGAGCAGTTCTTC. Amino acid sequence: CASSFGLSYNEQFF.

In this sample, this clonotype turned up many times. The rearrangement links TRBV29-1 to TRBJ1-5; tentatively, D is TRBD1 (6 bases). V lost 5 bases to trimming and J lost 2 bases, with 13 bases between them. The germline V gene encodes CDR1 SQVTM and CDR2 ANQGSEA. The CDR3 extends over 14 amino acids. CDR3 region: CSVSGGGGNQPQHF. Written as DNA, the CDR3 is TGCAGCGTTTCCGGAGGGGGAGGCAATCAGCCCCAGCATTTT.

Ten or more counts support this clonotype. The genes are TRBV29-1 and TRBJ1-1, with 9 bases fitting TRBD1. The germline V gene encodes CDR1 SQVTM and CDR2 ANQGSEA. V trimming: 6 bases; J trimming: 4 bases; junction bases outside the gene matches: 6. CDR3 length equals 13 residues. DNA for the CDR3: TGCAGCGTGGCTGAGACAGGGGGCACTGAAGCTTTCTTT. Translated: CSVAETGGTEAFF.

This clonotype was detected ten times or more. The chain couples TRBV7-8 to TRBJ2-3; 10 bases agree with TRBD2. This CDR3 region has 16 residues. Trimming at V came to 5 bases and at J to 1 base, leaving 6 bases not matched to a gene. The V gene's germline CDR1 is SGHVS and CDR2 FQNEAQ. The CDR3 loop is CASSPLAGRRTDTQYF. CDR3 bases: TGTGCCAGCAGCCCACTAGCGGGGAGACGCACAGATACGCAGTATTTT.

A word on this clonotype: A read error is possible here, since a much larger clone lies one base away. The chain couples TRBV6-4 to TRBJ2-1, with 11 nucleotides matching TRBD1. Looked up from germline, CDR1 is MRHNA and CDR2 is SNTAGT. With 2 bases clipped from V and 6 bases from J, the junction kept 0 bases outside the gene matches. This CDR3 spans 14 amino acids. CDR3 residues: CASSDGTGGNEQFF. CDR3 bases: TGTGCCAGCAGTGACGGGACAGGGGGCAATGAGCAGTTCTTC.